The 26 T cell receptor beta chains presented below share a single source sample, sequenced in a study of early T cells in non-severe SARS-CoV-2 infection. One entry per CDR3 protein results from TCRdb running MiXCR on the 5' RACE reads. Altogether about 62,000 distinct CDR3 sequences are present, about 9.9% being singletons, with the ten largest covering approximately 1.1%. The sequenced material came from whole blood. These receptors all stem from an adult who was a healthcare worker with PCR-confirmed SARS-CoV-2 infection or an uninfected control (not recorded which).

This chain links TRBV7-2 with TRBJ2-1; TRBD2 agrees at 9 bases. Germline V CDR1 and CDR2: SGHTA, FQGNSA. The CDR3 length is 17 residues. V shed 4 bases, J shed 2 bases, and the junction held 9 bases outside the gene matches. This CDR3 reads CASSSPESGGTYNEQFF. In DNA form, the CDR3 reads TGTGCCAGCAGCTCGCCGGAAAGCGGGGGGACCTACAATGAGCAGTTCTTC.

The table lists this clonotype with many counts. The V and J genes are TRBV27 and TRBJ2-1; 9 bases are a match to TRBD1. Per germline, CDR1 MNHEY and CDR2 SMNVEV (reference sequence). This CDR3 is built from 16 residues. The ends lost 0 bases at V and 5 bases at J; junction bases unmatched: 5. The CDR3 DNA reads as TGTGCCAGCAGTTTATCCGGGACAGGGCTTAACAATGAGCAGTTCTTC. Encoded protein: CASSLSGTGLNNEQFF.

This clonotype was counted many times. This chain connects TRBV7-2 to TRBJ2-1; D unclear. V dropped 2 bases and J dropped 15 bases, with 20 bases sitting between them. Germline values: CDR1 SGHTA, CDR2 FQGNSA. There are 14 residues in the CDR3. As DNA, the CDR3 is TGTGCCAGCAGCTTATCGGCTGGCCCGGGCGGAACGTTCTTC. Translation: CASSLSAGPGGTFF.

This clonotype was recorded a few times. V gene TRBV11-3 combines with J gene TRBJ1-1; D remains unclear. CDR1 is SGHNT and CDR2 is YENEEA in the germline V gene. The CDR3 consists of 13 residues. Deletions cut 3 bases from V and 11 bases from J, with 16 bases between. The CDR3 loop reads CASSLGPLGRAFF. The CDR3 DNA reads as TGTGCCAGCAGCTTGGGCCCCCTCGGGAGGGCTTTCTTT.

The rearrangement links TRBV6-5 to TRBJ1-4; D gene unclear. Trimming removed 7 bases from V and 7 bases from J, with 19 bases in between. The CDR3 loop spans 15 amino acids. Germline V gives CDR1 MNHEY, CDR2 SVGAGI. The CDR3 loop reads CASTLSGSSSEKLFF. The CDR3 DNA is TGTGCCAGCACCCTTAGCGGGTCCTCGAGTGAAAAACTGTTTTTT.

The sample holds a few counts of this clonotype. This sequence joins TRBV10-3 and TRBJ2-1, with TRBD1 matching 7 bases. Germline V gene sequence: CDR1 ENHRY, CDR2 SYGVKD. The CDR3 sequence is 18 residues long. V trimming: 0 bases; J trimming: 0 bases; junction bases outside the gene matches: 8. CDR3 coding DNA: TGTGCCATCAGTGAGTCGGTAGGGGGCTATAGCTCCTACAATGAGCAGTTCTTC. This encodes CAISESVGGYSSYNEQFF.

V usage is TRBV6-6 and J usage is TRBJ1-5; the match to TRBD1 covers 7 bases. Germline lookup yields CDR1 MNHNY and CDR2 SVGAGI (reference sequence). The CDR3 length is 15 residues. Losses at the gene ends were 4 bases for V and 0 bases for J; bases not matched to a gene: 3. CDR3 region: CASSSTGHSNQPQHF. CDR3 DNA sequence: TGTGCCAGCAGTTCGACAGGGCATAGCAATCAGCCCCAGCATTTT.

This chain joins TRBV6-5 and TRBJ1-2; TRBD1 matches at 8 bases. The CDR3 runs to 14 residues. Germline V gives CDR1 MNHEY, CDR2 SVGAGI. V was pared by 2 bases and J by 4 bases, with 3 bases of the junction left unmatched. CDR3 amino acids: CASSYGTGRYGYTF. The CDR3 bases are TGTGCCAGCAGTTACGGGACAGGCCGCTATGGCTACACCTTC.

The rearrangement links TRBV5-1 to TRBJ1-1, with D hard to call. CDR3 size: 14 residues. Germline CDR1 reads SGHRS; CDR2 reads YFSETQ. Trimming shortened V by 0 bases and J by 1 base, and 7 bases separated the two germline ends. The CDR3 loop is CASSLVGKNTEAFF. In nucleotides, the CDR3 is TGCGCCAGCAGCTTGGTTGGCAAGAACACTGAAGCTTTCTTT. Combining the CDR3 with reference TRBV5-1 and TRBJ1-1 gives the whole variable domain KAGVTQTPRYLIKTRGQQVTLSCSPISGHRSVSWYQQTPGQGLQFLFEYFSETQRNKGNFPGRFSGRQFSNSRSEMNVSTLELGDSALYLCASSLVGKNTEAFFGQGTRLTVV.

This clonotype was counted a few times. The V call is TRBV19, the J call TRBJ2-2; 7 positions match TRBD2. The CDR3 contains 14 residues. Germline V CDR1 and CDR2: LNHDA, SQIVND (reference sequence). Germline trimming cut 4 bases from V and 6 bases from J; bases unmatched to any gene: 5. CDR3 residues: CASSKAGIAGELFF. The CDR3 DNA is TGTGCCAGTAGTAAAGCGGGGATAGCCGGGGAGCTGTTTTTT.

This clonotype came up many times. The rearrangement uses TRBV20-1 and TRBJ2-5; D possibly corresponds to TRBD2 (6 bases). The CDR3 runs to 14 residues. V lost 6 bases and J lost 2, with 16 bases in between. The V gene's germline CDR1 is DFQATT and CDR2 SNEGSKA (reference sequence). CDR3 nucleotides: TGCAGTGCCGGGATCCCGACTAGACAAGAGACCCAGTACTTC. Translating gives CSAGIPTRQETQYF.

In this sample, this clonotype turned up many times. The rearrangement joins TRBV20-1 to TRBJ2-3, with TRBD2 as a possible D gene (6 bases). CDR3 size: 14 residues. From germline, CDR1 is DFQATT and CDR2 SNEGSKA (reference sequence). Trimming cost V 6 bases and J 2 bases, with 15 bases left between them. The CDR3 here is CSAERLVNTDTQYF. DNA for the CDR3: TGCAGTGCCGAACGACTAGTAAACACAGATACGCAGTATTTT.

This clonotype was observed many times. CDR3 coding DNA: TGTGCCAGCAGCTTAGGGGCAGGCTCTGGAAACACCATATATTTT. It encodes CASSLGAGSGNTIYF. The chain employs TRBV7-8 and TRBJ1-3; D not resolved. This CDR3 comprises 15 residues. Trimming left V 1 base short and J 0 bases short, with 7 bases between. Per the germline V gene, CDR1 is SGHVS and CDR2 is FQNEAQ.

This clonotype turned up a few times. This sequence joins TRBV19 and TRBJ2-3; D is possibly TRBD2 (5 bases). From germline, CDR1 is LNHDA and CDR2 SQIVND (reference sequence). The germline V and J ends were trimmed by 3 bases and 7 bases, with 17 bases remaining between them. The CDR3 is 15 residues long. CDR3 loop: CASSMSGSPGNTQYF. CDR3 coding DNA: TGTGCCAGTAGTATGTCGGGGAGCCCTGGTAATACGCAGTATTTT. Using reference TRBV19 and TRBJ2-3 for the parts outside the CDR3, the full variable domain is DGGITQSPKYLFRKEGQNVTLSCEQNLNHDAMYWYRQDPGQGLRLIYYSQIVNDFQKGDIAEGYSVSREKKESFPLTVTSAQKNPTAFYLCASSMSGSPGNTQYFGPGTRLTVL.

The chain joins TRBV2 to TRBJ1-2; TRBD1 might be the D (5 bases). Germline assignment: CDR1 SNHLY and CDR2 FYNNEI. CDR3 length equals 15 residues. Deletions cut 6 bases from V and 0 bases from J, with 14 bases between. The CDR3 DNA reads as TGTGCCAGCAGCAAGACAGAAGCTTCTAACTATGGCTACACCTTC. This sequence encodes CASSKTEASNYGYTF.

This clonotype was seen a handful of times. V gene TRBV6-5 combines with J gene TRBJ1-5, with TRBD1 matching over 7 bases. The V and J ends lost 7 bases and 13 bases, in that order; junction bases with no gene match: 13. This CDR3 comprises 13 residues. CDR1 and CDR2 (germline): MNHEY, SVGAGI. The CDR3 DNA reads as TGTGCCAGCACCACATCCAGGGGGTCACCACAGCATTTT. Amino acid sequence: CASTTSRGSPQHF.

CDR3 sequence (DNA): TGTGCCTGGAGACTCCCCCGCGGGGCCTCTAGCACAGATACGCAGTATTTT. This encodes CAWRLPRGASSTDTQYF. The chain links TRBV30 to TRBJ2-3; possible D gene TRBD2, 6 bases. Germline lookup yields CDR1 GTSNPN and CDR2 SVGIG (reference sequence). V was clipped by 3 bases and J by 0 bases, with 19 bases between them. This CDR3 is built from 17 residues. The full variable domain, with the rest looked up from reference TRBV30 and TRBJ2-3, is SQTIHQWPATLVQPVGSPLSLECTVEGTSNPNLYWYRQAAGRGLQLLFYSVGIGQISSEVPQNLSASRPQDRQFILSSKKLLLSDSGFYLCAWRLPRGASSTDTQYFGPGTRLTVL.

This clonotype appeared many times. This chain links TRBV25-1 with TRBJ2-2; the D is unclear. Between the trimmed V and J ends, which lost 2 bases and 4 bases, there was a span of 5 bases. The CDR3 contains 13 residues. From germline, CDR1 is MGHDK and CDR2 SYGVNS. The CDR3 nucleotides are TGTGCCAGCAGTGAAAGGTTCACCGGGGAGCTGTTTTTT. Translation: CASSERFTGELFF.

The chain employs TRBV7-7 and TRBJ2-2; D gene unclear. V lost 5 bases to trimming and J lost 0 bases, with 7 bases between them. Germline V gives CDR1 SSHAT, CDR2 FNYEAQ (reference sequence). This CDR3 is built from 14 residues. CDR3 sequence (DNA): TGTGCCAGCAGCGGAACAGCGAACACCGGGGAGCTGTTTTTT. Translated, it gives CASSGTANTGELFF.

V usage is TRBV29-1 and J usage is TRBJ1-2, with D tentatively TRBD1 (6 bases). Germline V gene sequence: CDR1 SQVTM, CDR2 ANQGSEA. Trimming removed 3 bases at V and 8 bases at J, with 16 bases between. This CDR3 region has 13 residues. This CDR3 reads CSVDTGTRRGYTF. The CDR3 coding sequence is TGCAGCGTTGATACAGGGACCCGACGCGGCTACACCTTC.

This clonotype appeared a few times. This sequence joins TRBV19 and TRBJ1-6, with D uncertain. Trimming left V 5 bases short and J 7 bases short, with 9 bases between. The CDR3 is 13 residues long. Per the germline V gene, CDR1 is LNHDA and CDR2 is SQIVND (reference sequence). DNA for the CDR3: TGTGCCAGTAGTTCTCGGTTGAATTCACCCCTCCACTTT. Translation: CASSSRLNSPLHF.

This clonotype was seen more than once but under ten times. The chain employs TRBV19 and TRBJ2-3; D unresolved. Germline CDR1 reads LNHDA; CDR2 reads SQIVND (reference sequence). The CDR3 is 15 amino acids. Trimming removed 4 bases at V and 0 bases at J, with 11 bases between. This chain's CDR3 is CASSKSLDSTDTQYF. The CDR3 DNA follows: TGTGCCAGTAGTAAAAGCCTTGACAGCACAGATACGCAGTATTTT.

There are many counts of this clonotype. Its ends do not fully match the called genes, so a read error is possible. This chain uses TRBV24-1 with TRBJ2-2, with 7 bases lining up with TRBD1. The germline V gene has CDR1 KGHDR and CDR2 SFDVKD. This CDR3 has 16 residues. The CDR3 spells CATSDYVKGGTGELFF. The CDR3 nucleotides read TGTGCCACCAGTGATTACGTAAAAGGGGGCACCGGGGAGCTGTTTTTC.

A few counts support this clonotype. The V call is TRBV30, the J call TRBJ1-1; D may be TRBD1 (5 bases). CDR1 is GTSNPN, CDR2 SVGIG, per germline (reference sequence). CDR3 length equals 14 residues. Trimming took 5 bases from V and 0 from J, leaving 13 bases between them. The DNA for the CDR3 is TGTGCCTGGGGACGTTGGGGGGTGAACACTGAAGCTTTCTTT. Translation gives CAWGRWGVNTEAFF.

This clonotype was found a few times. This rearrangement joins TRBV10-3 to TRBJ1-3; D not certain. Trimming took 3 bases from V and 0 from J, leaving 9 bases between them. The CDR3 length is 15 residues. The germline CDR1 and CDR2 sequences are ENHRY and SYGVKD. Written as DNA, the CDR3 is TGTGCCATCAGTGAAGACGAGAGCTCTGGAAACACCATATATTTT. Its translation: CAISEDESSGNTIYF.

The chain is built from TRBV20-1 and TRBJ2-7; D is tentatively TRBD1 or TRBD2 (5 bases each). Trimming removed 6 bases at V and 2 bases at J, with 20 bases between. The germline gives CDR1 DFQATT, CDR2 SNEGSKA (reference sequence). The CDR3 contains 15 residues. In DNA form, the CDR3 reads TGCAGTGCCGTACCCTCCGGGACGGGGACCTACGAGCAGTACGTC. Its protein is CSAVPSGTGTYEQYV.